This T cell receptor beta chain was captured by sequencing in a study of shared clonotypes between healthy human individuals. Sequencing was at deep level. Clones were read by immunoSEQ multiplex PCR, and TCRdb kept only the in-frame ones, dropping some. The table has around 2.1 million clones, more than 85% seen once. The naive CD8 fraction comprised CD45RO-negative cells positively selected for CCR7 and excluded terminally differentiated effector memory CD45RA+ cells. Adult Caucasians living in Nashville, Tennessee made up all of the donors. The CDR3 extends over 17 amino acids. Germline loops: CDR1 SEHNR, CDR2 FQNEAQ (reference sequence). Trimming shortened V by 3 bases and J by 0 bases, and 15 bases separated the two germline ends.

The chain has TRBV7-9 and TRBJ1-3; no reliable D call. Sample: naive CD8+ T cells from PBMCs. The TCR originated in a man aged 18 to 35 in good health. Some clones in this sample may be carry-over from other donors' samples. For the CDR3, the DNA is TGTGCCAGCAGCTTTAGCTTAAACGGCCCCTCTGGAAACACCATATATTTT. Protein: CASSFSLNGPSGNTIYF.